This is a list of T cell receptor beta chains from one sample in a study of T-cell memory formation after mild COVID-19. TCRdb independently ran MiXCR on the 5' RACE reads; one entry per CDR3 protein. The sample carries some 250,000 distinct CDR3 sequences, more than 15% recorded once. The sample was PBMCs or a T cell subset sorted from them (not recorded which). These TCRs come from a young man who had mild COVID-19 (a few samples of this study predate the infection). Cell type and time point are not known. The CDR3 runs from the conserved cysteine through the conserved F or W. The order of the fields is V gene, clone size, J gene, CDR3 length, CDR3 protein. Clone size is shown for a subset of rows, as once, few, many or a class of expanded clone.

V gene: TRBV25-1; clone size: .; J gene: TRBJ2-7; CDR3 length: 15; CDR3 protein: CASSDRDRTVHEQYF
V gene: TRBV4-3; clone size: .; J gene: TRBJ1-4; CDR3 length: 15; CDR3 protein: CASSLSGPSGEKLFF
V gene: TRBV6-2/TRBV6-3; clone size: .; J gene: TRBJ1-1; CDR3 length: 18; CDR3 protein: CASSYLLGQGLMNTEAFF
V gene: TRBV10-3; clone size: .; J gene: TRBJ2-1; CDR3 length: 14; CDR3 protein: CAIRPGQGSNEQFF
V gene: TRBV20-1; clone size: .; J gene: TRBJ2-6; CDR3 length: 16; CDR3 protein: CSARDTRGSGANVLTF
V gene: TRBV7-9; clone size: many; J gene: TRBJ2-3; CDR3 length: 15; CDR3 protein: CASSSLGGRTDTQYF
V gene: TRBV20-1; clone size: few; J gene: TRBJ1-3; CDR3 length: 14; CDR3 protein: CSAPDRDSGNTIYF
V gene: TRBV7-2; clone size: few; J gene: TRBJ2-1; CDR3 length: 16; CDR3 protein: CASSLVRTGIHNEQFF
V gene: TRBV12-3/TRBV12-4; clone size: .; J gene: TRBJ2-1; CDR3 length: 15; CDR3 protein: CASSFGLAGFDEQFF
V gene: TRBV20-1; clone size: few; J gene: TRBJ1-2; CDR3 length: 15; CDR3 protein: CSAHITGAPRRGYTF
V gene: TRBV5-1; clone size: .; J gene: TRBJ1-1; CDR3 length: 15; CDR3 protein: CASSAPDRAYYEAFF
V gene: TRBV4-3; clone size: few; J gene: TRBJ1-2; CDR3 length: 16; CDR3 protein: CASSQDTGSRIVGYTF
V gene: TRBV7-9; clone size: .; J gene: TRBJ1-4; CDR3 length: 15; CDR3 protein: CASSLWLMESEKLFF
V gene: TRBV18; clone size: few; J gene: TRBJ1-6; CDR3 length: 15; CDR3 protein: CASSRDPNYNSPLHF
V gene: TRBV7-9; clone size: .; J gene: TRBJ1-2; CDR3 length: 13; CDR3 protein: CASSPRVGYGYTF
V gene: TRBV3-1; clone size: .; J gene: TRBJ1-5; CDR3 length: 14; CDR3 protein: CASSSGTPNEPQHF
V gene: TRBV7-9; clone size: .; J gene: TRBJ2-1; CDR3 length: 13; CDR3 protein: CASSLVGTNEQFF
V gene: TRBV13; clone size: .; J gene: TRBJ2-3; CDR3 length: 13; CDR3 protein: CASKAGSTDTQYF
V gene: TRBV4-1; clone size: few; J gene: TRBJ2-3; CDR3 length: 15; CDR3 protein: CASSQGLAKADTQYF
V gene: TRBV25-1; clone size: .; J gene: TRBJ1-6; CDR3 length: 15; CDR3 protein: CASSALDTVDSPLHF
V gene: TRBV7-9; clone size: .; J gene: TRBJ2-5; CDR3 length: 14; CDR3 protein: CASSLATSAETQYF
V gene: TRBV6-2/TRBV6-3; clone size: few; J gene: TRBJ1-5; CDR3 length: 17; CDR3 protein: CASSYIGTDYSNQPQHF
V gene: TRBV20-1; clone size: few; J gene: TRBJ2-7; CDR3 length: 13; CDR3 protein: CSARYPSSYEQYF
V gene: TRBV3-1; clone size: few; J gene: TRBJ2-7; CDR3 length: 14; CDR3 protein: CASSLRDRNYEQYF
V gene: TRBV20-1; clone size: .; J gene: TRBJ1-2; CDR3 length: 13; CDR3 protein: CSASGVQLHGYTF
V gene: TRBV7-9; clone size: .; J gene: TRBJ2-2; CDR3 length: 16; CDR3 protein: CASSLTGQGEAGELFF
V gene: TRBV3-1; clone size: few; J gene: TRBJ2-5; CDR3 length: 16; CDR3 protein: CASLGTRSSLGETQYF
V gene: TRBV19; clone size: .; J gene: TRBJ1-2; CDR3 length: 14; CDR3 protein: CASSPGQEEYGYTF
V gene: TRBV7-6; clone size: .; J gene: TRBJ1-1; CDR3 length: 15; CDR3 protein: CARSLGQGKNTEAFF
V gene: TRBV20-1; clone size: .; J gene: TRBJ2-2; CDR3 length: 13; CDR3 protein: CSAQTGNTGELFF
V gene: TRBV20-1; clone size: few; J gene: TRBJ2-3; CDR3 length: 16; CDR3 protein: CSARDQGGLSGDTQYF
V gene: TRBV4-1; clone size: .; J gene: TRBJ1-4; CDR3 length: 18; CDR3 protein: CASSQDPAPDSTNEKLFF
V gene: TRBV20-1; clone size: few; J gene: TRBJ1-2; CDR3 length: 13; CDR3 protein: CSARDYSQYGYTF
V gene: TRBV7-9; clone size: .; J gene: TRBJ2-5; CDR3 length: 15; CDR3 protein: CASSLVARGQKAQYF
V gene: TRBV7-2; clone size: .; J gene: TRBJ2-1; CDR3 length: 14; CDR3 protein: CASSLTVSYNEQFF
V gene: TRBV4-3; clone size: few; J gene: TRBJ2-7; CDR3 length: 14; CDR3 protein: CASSQESDSYEQYF